Shown below are 31 T cell receptor beta chains from a single sample sequenced in a study of T-cell memory formation after mild COVID-19. TCRdb passed the 5' RACE reads through MiXCR, listing each CDR3 protein once. The sample yields about 210,000 distinct CDR3 sequences, approximately 30% seen once. The specimen was PBMCs or a T cell subset sorted from them (not recorded which). The receptors stem from an adult woman who had mild COVID-19 (a few samples of this study predate the infection). Cell type and time point are not known.

The V and J genes are TRBV12-3 or TRBV12-4 and TRBJ1-2, with 8 bases matching TRBD1. The junction had 7 bases not matched to a gene; V was cut back by 6 bases and J by 4 bases. The CDR3 consists of 14 residues. CDR3 amino acids: CASRSGTGIYGYTF. In nucleotides, the CDR3 is TGTGCCAGCAGATCCGGGACAGGCATCTATGGCTACACCTTC.

The V call is TRBV7-6, the J call TRBJ2-1; 8 nucleotides line up with TRBD1. This CDR3 has 14 residues. With 3 bases clipped from V and 6 bases from J, the junction kept 4 bases outside the gene matches. Germline assignment: CDR1 SGHVS and CDR2 FNYEAQ. In DNA form, the CDR3 reads TGTGCCAGCAGCTTGGGGACAGGACTCAATGAGCAGTTCTTC. Translation gives CASSLGTGLNEQFF. The full variable domain, completed using reference TRBV7-6 and TRBJ2-1, is GAGVSQSPRYKVTKRGQDVALRCDPISGHVSLYWYRQALGQGPEFLTYFNYEAQQDKSGLPNDRFSAERPEGSISTLTIQRTEQRDSAMYRCASSLGTGLNEQFFGPGTRLTVL.

This clonotype was counted between two and nine times. This chain joins TRBV11-3 and TRBJ2-5; D might be TRBD1 (5 bases). V was clipped by 7 bases and J by 2 bases, with 11 bases between them. The length of the CDR3 is 13 residues. The germline V gene encodes CDR1 SGHNT and CDR2 YENEEA. CDR3 nucleotide sequence: TGTGCCAGCAAGGGGCTCGGGCAAGAGACCCAGTACTTC. Translating it yields CASKGLGQETQYF.

The chain employs TRBV6-2 or TRBV6-3 and TRBJ2-2; TRBD2 aligns across 11 bases. The V gene's germline CDR1 is MNHEY and CDR2 SVGEGT. Unmatched junction bases numbered 1, after V lost 1 base and J lost 3 bases. The CDR3 contains 16 residues. DNA for the CDR3: TGTGCCAGCAGTTACTTTAGCGGGAGGGACACCGGGGAGCTGTTTTTT. Residues: CASSYFSGRDTGELFF.

The V call is TRBV6-1, the J call TRBJ1-5; TRBD1 matches at 7 bases. Unmatched junction bases numbered 5, after V lost 4 bases and J lost 2 bases. The CDR3 contains 15 residues. CDR1 MNHNS and CDR2 SASEGT come from the germline V gene. CDR3 DNA: TGTGCCAGCAGTGCCACAGGGGTGGGCAATCAGCCCCAGCATTTT. Translation: CASSATGVGNQPQHF.

V is TRBV29-1 and J is TRBJ2-5, with D hard to call. V lost 2 bases and J lost 0, with 7 bases in between. The CDR3 loop spans 13 amino acids. Germline CDR1 SQVTM, CDR2 ANQGSEA. The CDR3 DNA reads as TGCAGCGTTGAATTGCAAGACCAAGAGACCCAGTACTTC. Translating gives CSVELQDQETQYF.

The chain combines TRBV11-1 with TRBJ2-4; no clear D gene. Germline V lookup: CDR1 SGHAT, CDR2 FQDESV (reference sequence). Between the trimmed V and J ends, which lost 2 bases and 1 base, there was a span of 18 bases. The CDR3 consists of 18 residues. The CDR3 protein is CASSLSSFGSRAKNIQYF. CDR3 nucleotides: TGTGCCAGCAGCTTATCGTCTTTCGGGTCGAGGGCCAAAAACATTCAGTACTTC.

V gene TRBV25-1 combines with J gene TRBJ2-6, with D tentatively TRBD1 (6 bases). CDR1 MGHDK and CDR2 SYGVNS come from the germline V gene. The ends were cut back, 4 bases at V and 4 bases at J, with 11 bases in the middle. This CDR3 region has 15 residues. CDR3: CASSATGSGANVLTF. In DNA form, the CDR3 reads TGTGCCAGCAGTGCGACAGGTTCGGGGGCCAACGTCCTGACTTTC. The variable domain in full, completed from reference TRBV25-1 and TRBJ2-6, reads EADIYQTPRYLVIGTGKKITLECSQTMGHDKMYWYQQDPGMELHLIHYSYGVNSTEKGDLSSESTVSRIRTEHFPLTLESARPSHTSQYLCASSATGSGANVLTFGAGSRLTVL.

This clonotype was detected only a few times. V usage is TRBV12-3 or TRBV12-4 and J usage is TRBJ2-5, with 7 bases fitting TRBD2. The CDR3 is 14 amino acids. V shed 7 bases and J 2 bases; nucleotides not matched to a gene: 7. CDR3 loop: CASTLLAPQETQYF. DNA for the CDR3: TGTGCCAGCACCTTACTAGCGCCGCAAGAGACCCAGTACTTC.

For the CDR3, the DNA is TGTGCCAGCGATTGGGGCTTAGCCAAAAACATTCAGTACTTC. The encoded protein is CASDWGLAKNIQYF. The chain recombines TRBV2 with TRBJ2-4; D is possibly TRBD1 (5 bases). The CDR3 length is 14 residues. Germline loops: CDR1 SNHLY, CDR2 FYNNEI. The V end lost 8 bases, the J end lost 0 bases, and 11 bases lay between the germline ends.

The chain carries TRBV11-2 and TRBJ2-3; 7 bases agree with TRBD2. V lost 5 bases to trimming and J lost 2 bases; unmatched junction nucleotides: 13. Germline values: CDR1 SGHAT, CDR2 FQNNGV. The CDR3 totals 17 residues. CDR3 sequence reads: CASSHGLGGGDTDTQYF. CDR3 coding DNA: TGTGCCAGCAGCCACGGGTTGGGCGGGGGAGACACAGATACGCAGTATTTT.

The table lists this clonotype with a few counts. The genes are TRBV19 and TRBJ2-7; D is possibly TRBD2 (6 bases). CDR1 and CDR2 from the germline V gene are LNHDA and SQIVND (reference sequence). The CDR3 loop spans 15 amino acids. Between the trimmed V and J ends, which lost 4 bases and 2 bases, there was a span of 15 bases. The CDR3 loop reads CASSSGAGNPYEQYF. In DNA, the CDR3 is TGTGCCAGTAGTAGCGGGGCGGGAAACCCCTACGAGCAGTACTTC.

The table lists this clonotype with a count of one. This CDR3 is CASSFVAGTGGGETQYF. The CDR3 DNA reads as TGTGCCAGCAGCTTCGTCGCCGGGACAGGGGGAGGAGAGACCCAGTACTTC. The rearrangement uses TRBV7-8 and TRBJ2-5; 11 positions agree with TRBD1. Losses at the gene ends were 3 bases for V and 4 bases for J; bases not matched to a gene: 10. Per germline, CDR1 SGHVS and CDR2 FQNEAQ. The CDR3 contains 17 residues.

This chain links TRBV24-1 with TRBJ2-3, with unresolved D. CDR3 size: 12 residues. The germline V gene has CDR1 KGHDR and CDR2 SFDVKD. The V end was cut by 8 bases, the J end by 4 bases, with 9 bases between. The CDR3 loop is CATTDIADTQYF. CDR3 coding DNA: TGTGCCACCACCGATATTGCAGATACGCAGTATTTT.

This clonotype was found a few times. This chain joins TRBV6-1 and TRBJ1-2; TRBD1 is a possible D gene (5 bases). There are 15 residues in the CDR3. V lost 1 base and J lost 4, with 13 bases in between. Germline assignment: CDR1 MNHNS and CDR2 SASEGT. CDR3 sequence reads: CASSEVGTSLYGYTF. The CDR3 region has the DNA TGTGCCAGCAGTGAAGTGGGGACCTCCCTCTATGGCTACACCTTC.

This clonotype has only a few counts. The rearrangement uses TRBV12-3 or TRBV12-4 and TRBJ2-1; TRBD1 agrees at 10 bases. V lost 6 bases, J lost 7 bases, and 9 bases stayed unmatched. The CDR3 runs to 15 residues. The CDR3 DNA follows: TGTGCCAGCAGCCCCAGGGACAGGGGAGAGAATGAGCAGTTCTTC. Translation: CASSPRDRGENEQFF.

This clonotype showed up just a few times. This chain joins TRBV5-1 and TRBJ2-1, with 7 bases that match TRBD2. CDR1 and CDR2 from the germline V gene are SGHRS and YFSETQ. V trimming: 0 bases; J trimming: 7 bases; junction bases outside the gene matches: 10. The CDR3 has 16 residues. In DNA form, the CDR3 reads TGCGCCAGCAGCTTGGCCGGAGGGAGGGCCATTAATGAGCAGTTCTTC. Amino acids: CASSLAGGRAINEQFF.

The V call is TRBV12-3 or TRBV12-4, the J call TRBJ1-5; D gene ambiguous. Trimming stripped 5 bases from V and 0 bases from J, with 2 bases between. The CDR3 runs 12 residues. The CDR3 here is CASSGSNQPQHF. CDR3 sequence (DNA): TGTGCCAGCAGTGGTAGCAATCAGCCCCAGCATTTT.

The sample holds a few counts of this clonotype. The gene calls are TRBV7-3 and TRBJ2-1; TRBD2 matches 8 bases. Germline V gives CDR1 SGHTA, CDR2 FQGTGA. The CDR3 extends over 14 amino acids. The J segment lost 7 bases and the V segment lost 4 bases, leaving 6 bases of the junction unmatched. The CDR3 region is CASSSGLGVNEQFF. The CDR3 DNA reads as TGTGCCAGCAGCTCGGGACTAGGAGTGAATGAGCAGTTCTTC. Together with reference TRBV7-3 and TRBJ2-1, the CDR3 gives the full variable domain: GAGVSQTPSNKVTEKGKYVELRCDPISGHTALYWYRQSLGQGPEFLIYFQGTGAADDSGLPNDRFFAVRPEGSVSTLKIQRTERGDSAVYLCASSSGLGVNEQFFGPGTRLTVL.

This clonotype was detected a few times. V and J are TRBV4-1 and TRBJ2-3; D is perhaps TRBD2 (7 bases). V lost 4 bases to trimming and J lost 4 bases, with 18 bases between them. The germline V gene encodes CDR1 MGHRA and CDR2 YSYEKL. The CDR3 is 16 amino acids. CDR3 DNA sequence: TGCGCCAGCAGCCGCGTGGGGGGGGGCCTGGCAGATACGCAGTATTTT. It codes for CASSRVGGGLADTQYF.

In DNA form, the CDR3 reads TGTGCCACCAGCAGAACCGGGACAGGGGGTCCCGGGGAGCTGTTTTTT. It is translated as CATSRTGTGGPGELFF. The chain links TRBV15 to TRBJ2-2; TRBD1 aligns across 11 bases. Germline-derived CDR1 and CDR2 are LNHNV and YYDKDF (reference sequence). The CDR3 has 16 residues. The V segment lost 2 bases and the J segment 6 bases; nucleotides outside the gene matches: 5.

The chain employs TRBV3-1 and TRBJ1-2; tentative D call: TRBD1 (5 bases). Between the trimmed V and J ends, which lost 1 base and 4 bases, there was a span of 10 bases. Germline values: CDR1 LGHDT, CDR2 YNNKEL (reference sequence). The CDR3 has 14 amino acids. CDR3 coding DNA: TGTGCCAGCAGCCAAGTGGGGGGAGGCTATGGCTACACCTTC. This codes for CASSQVGGGYGYTF.

V gene TRBV6-5 combines with J gene TRBJ1-6; maybe TRBD1 (6 bases). The germline V gene encodes CDR1 MNHEY and CDR2 SVGAGI. The CDR3 is made up of 16 amino acids. The V end lost 5 bases, the J end lost 3 bases, and 14 bases lay between the germline ends. The DNA for the CDR3 is TGTGCCAGCAGTCACCCAGGGGCGGGCTATAATTCACCCCTCCACTTT. Translating it yields CASSHPGAGYNSPLHF.

The rearrangement links TRBV29-1 to TRBJ1-1; no definite D call. CDR3 length equals 12 residues. The germline V gene has CDR1 SQVTM and CDR2 ANQGSEA. Trimming pared 7 bases from V and 0 bases from J, leaving 9 bases between. The chain's CDR3 is CSAGGLNTEAFF. In nucleotides, the CDR3 is TGCAGCGCCGGAGGGCTGAACACTGAAGCTTTCTTT.

The chain couples TRBV24-1 to TRBJ2-2; D could derive from TRBD1 or TRBD2 (6 bases each). V dropped 5 bases and J dropped 4 bases, with 13 bases sitting between them. This CDR3 is built from 15 residues. CDR1 and CDR2 (germline): KGHDR, SFDVKD. Written as DNA, the CDR3 is TGTGCCACCAGTGTCTCCGGGGGCGGCACCGGGGAGCTGTTTTTT. Amino acids: CATSVSGGGTGELFF.

DNA of the CDR3: TGCAGTGCTAGAGATCACAGACTAGCGGGTGTTGAGCAGTTCTTC. Translated: CSARDHRLAGVEQFF. This chain uses TRBV20-1 with TRBJ2-1, with TRBD2 matching 10 bases. V gave up 0 bases and J gave up 9 bases; unmatched junction bases: 8. This CDR3 has 15 residues. The germline CDR1 and CDR2 sequences are DFQATT and SNEGSKA (reference sequence).

The chain has TRBV6-1 and TRBJ2-7, with D possibly TRBD1 on 6 matching bases. V was shortened by 4 bases and J by 4 bases, with 14 bases between the two germline ends. Germline V gene lookup returns CDR1 MNHNS and CDR2 SASEGT. There are 14 residues in the CDR3. Written as DNA, the CDR3 is TGTGCCAGCAGTGTTCAGGGGATAGCGTACGAGCAGTACTTC. Translating gives CASSVQGIAYEQYF.

The chain joins TRBV3-1 to TRBJ1-5; D ambiguous. This CDR3 comprises 12 residues. V lost 6 bases and J lost 5, with 8 bases in between. Germline V gene lookup returns CDR1 LGHDT and CDR2 YNNKEL (reference sequence). CDR3 DNA sequence: TGTGCCAGCAGTCAGCGGGATCAGCCCCAGCATTTT. Protein product: CASSQRDQPQHF.

There are a few counts of this clonotype. This chain uses TRBV12-3 or TRBV12-4 with TRBJ2-2; D may be TRBD2 (5 bases). CDR3 size: 12 residues. Trimming shortened V by 10 bases and J by 7 bases, and 13 bases separated the two germline ends. The CDR3 spells CATLAGGGELFF. The CDR3 DNA is TGTGCCACACTCGCGGGTGGCGGGGAGCTGTTTTTT.

The chain recombines TRBV5-8 with TRBJ2-7, with D unresolved. V lost 4 bases to trimming and J lost 7 bases, with 18 bases between them. This CDR3 is built from 14 residues. The germline V gene encodes CDR1 SGHTS and CDR2 YDEGEE. The CDR3: CASSPYQEIREQYF. Here the CDR3 DNA reads TGTGCCAGCAGCCCCTATCAAGAAATACGAGAGCAGTACTTC.

There are many counts of this clonotype. CDR3 region: CASSQLAGSSYEQYF. In DNA, the CDR3 is TGTGCCAGCAGCCAGCTAGCGGGGAGCTCCTACGAGCAGTACTTC. The chain joins TRBV4-2 to TRBJ2-7; 9 nucleotides align to TRBD2. The germline gives CDR1 LGHNA, CDR2 YNFKEQ. This CDR3 is 15 amino acids long. J lost 0 bases, V lost 3 bases, and 3 bases had no gene match.